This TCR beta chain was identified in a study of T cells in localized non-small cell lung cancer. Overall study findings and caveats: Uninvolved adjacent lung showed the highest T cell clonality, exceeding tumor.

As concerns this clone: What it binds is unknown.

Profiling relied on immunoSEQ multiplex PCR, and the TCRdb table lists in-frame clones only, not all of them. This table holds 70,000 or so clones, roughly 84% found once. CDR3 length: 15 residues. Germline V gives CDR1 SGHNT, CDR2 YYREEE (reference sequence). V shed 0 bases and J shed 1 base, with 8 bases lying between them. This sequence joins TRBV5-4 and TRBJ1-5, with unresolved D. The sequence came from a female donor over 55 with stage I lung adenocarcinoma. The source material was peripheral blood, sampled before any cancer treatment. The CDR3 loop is CASSLGPGSNQPQHF. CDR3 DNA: TGTGCCAGCAGCTTGGGCCCGGGAAGCAATCAGCCCCAGCATTTT.